The clone carrying this T cell receptor beta chain was counted only a few times. Its antigen is not identified. The record originates from a study of T cell repertoires in cytomegalovirus infection. Study details: Evidence of both CMV infection and a matching HLA type came from public TCR beta signatures. Findings and limits, study-wide: Identification of carriers of CMV plus the relevant HLA was performed using cumulative public TCR beta family frequency. Clonotypes of TCR beta that were HLA-C-restricted and CMV-specific dominated the ex vivo response.

The V end lost 0 bases, the J end lost 3 bases, and 11 bases lay between the germline ends. CDR1 and CDR2 from the germline V gene are DFQATT and SNEGSKA (reference sequence). The length of the CDR3 is 14 residues. A single record per CDR3 protein comes from TCRdb applying MiXCR to the reads. This table holds nearly 550,000 distinct CDR3 sequences, 16% found once. Sample: CD8+ T cells from PBMCs. The chain joins TRBV20-1 to TRBJ1-1, with D uncertain. The TCR sequence derives from a human donor in good health (CMV status not recorded). Some clones in this sample may be carry-over from other donors' samples. The CDR3 DNA follows: TGCAGTGCTAGAGATCCGATGAGTGACACTGAAGCTTTCTTT. Amino acid sequence: CSARDPMSDTEAFF.